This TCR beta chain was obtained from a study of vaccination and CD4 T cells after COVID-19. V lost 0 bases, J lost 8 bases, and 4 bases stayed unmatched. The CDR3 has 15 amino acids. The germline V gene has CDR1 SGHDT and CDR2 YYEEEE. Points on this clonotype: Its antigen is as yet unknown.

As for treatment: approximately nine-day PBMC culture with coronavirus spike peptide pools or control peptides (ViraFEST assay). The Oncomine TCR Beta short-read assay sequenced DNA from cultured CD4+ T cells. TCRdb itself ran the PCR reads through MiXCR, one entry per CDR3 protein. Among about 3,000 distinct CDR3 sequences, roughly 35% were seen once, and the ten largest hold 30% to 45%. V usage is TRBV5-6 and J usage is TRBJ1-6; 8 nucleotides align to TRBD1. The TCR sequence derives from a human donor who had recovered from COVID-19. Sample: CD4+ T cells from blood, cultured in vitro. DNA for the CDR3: TGTGCCAGCAGCTTGGGGACAGGGTCGCATTCACCCCTCCACTTT. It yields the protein CASSLGTGSHSPLHF. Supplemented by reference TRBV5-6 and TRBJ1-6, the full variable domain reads DAGVTQSPTHLIKTRGQQVTLRCSPKSGHDTVSWYQQALGQGPQFIFQYYEEEERQRGNFPDRFSGHQFPNYSSELNVNALLLGDSALYLCASSLGTGSHSPLHFGNGTRLTVT.